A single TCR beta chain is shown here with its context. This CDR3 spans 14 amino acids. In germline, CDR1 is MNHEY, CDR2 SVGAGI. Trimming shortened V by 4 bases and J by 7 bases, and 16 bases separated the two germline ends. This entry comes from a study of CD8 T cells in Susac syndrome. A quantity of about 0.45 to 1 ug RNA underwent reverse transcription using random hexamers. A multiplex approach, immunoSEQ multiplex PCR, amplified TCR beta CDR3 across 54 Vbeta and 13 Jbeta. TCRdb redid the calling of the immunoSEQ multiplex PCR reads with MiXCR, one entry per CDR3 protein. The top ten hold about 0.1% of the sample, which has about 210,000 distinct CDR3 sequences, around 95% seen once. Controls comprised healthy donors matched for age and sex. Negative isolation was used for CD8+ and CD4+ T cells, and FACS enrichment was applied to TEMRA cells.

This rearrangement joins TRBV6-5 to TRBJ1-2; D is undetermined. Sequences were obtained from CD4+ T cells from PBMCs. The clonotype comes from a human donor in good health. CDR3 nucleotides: TGTGCCAGCAGTTTAAGGCCAAACCCCGGTGGCTACACCTTC. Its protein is CASSLRPNPGGYTF.